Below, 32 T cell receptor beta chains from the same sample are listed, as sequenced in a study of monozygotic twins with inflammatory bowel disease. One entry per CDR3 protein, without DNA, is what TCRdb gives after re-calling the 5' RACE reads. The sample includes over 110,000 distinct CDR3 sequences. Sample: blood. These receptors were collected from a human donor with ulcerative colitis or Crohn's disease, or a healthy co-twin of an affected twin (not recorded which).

CDR3 protein: CAISEGYNEKLFF. The chain links TRBV10-3 to TRBJ1-4. Germline lookup yields CDR1 ENHRY and CDR2 SYGVKD. The CDR3 has 13 residues.

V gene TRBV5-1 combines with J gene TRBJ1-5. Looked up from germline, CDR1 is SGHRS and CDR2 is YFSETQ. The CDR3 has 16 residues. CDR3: CASSLKGPDSNQPQHF. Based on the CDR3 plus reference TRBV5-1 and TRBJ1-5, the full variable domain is KAGVTQTPRYLIKTRGQQVTLSCSPISGHRSVSWYQQTPGQGLQFLFEYFSETQRNKGNFPGRFSGRQFSNSRSEMNVSTLELGDSALYLCASSLKGPDSNQPQHFGDGTRLSIL.

CDR3 region: CASSYRGFRELFF. The gene calls are TRBV5-6 and TRBJ2-2; TCRdb picks TRBD1, but there is no DNA to check that call. Germline CDR1 reads SGHDT; CDR2 reads YYEEEE. The CDR3 covers 13 residues.

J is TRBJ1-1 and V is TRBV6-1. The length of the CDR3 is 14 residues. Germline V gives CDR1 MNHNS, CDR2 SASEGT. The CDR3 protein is CASSEHYLNTEAFF.

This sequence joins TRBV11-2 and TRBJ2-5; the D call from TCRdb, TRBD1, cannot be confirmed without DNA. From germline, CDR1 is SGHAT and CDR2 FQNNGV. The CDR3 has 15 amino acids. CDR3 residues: CASSPLSIRAETQYF.

The CDR3 loop reads CASSFQDRTYEQYF. This rearrangement joins TRBV28 to TRBJ2-7. Looked up from germline, CDR1 is MDHEN and CDR2 is SYDVKM. This CDR3 comprises 14 residues.

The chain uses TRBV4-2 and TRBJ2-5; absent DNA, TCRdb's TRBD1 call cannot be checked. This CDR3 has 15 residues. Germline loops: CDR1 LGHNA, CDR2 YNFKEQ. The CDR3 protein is CASSLQGTAQETQYF.

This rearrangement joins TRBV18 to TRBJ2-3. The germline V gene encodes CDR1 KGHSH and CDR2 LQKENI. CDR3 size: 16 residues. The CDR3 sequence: CASSPRATISTDTQYF.

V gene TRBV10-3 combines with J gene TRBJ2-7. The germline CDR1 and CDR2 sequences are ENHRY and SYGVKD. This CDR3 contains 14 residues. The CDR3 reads CAIRDGEQIYEQYF.

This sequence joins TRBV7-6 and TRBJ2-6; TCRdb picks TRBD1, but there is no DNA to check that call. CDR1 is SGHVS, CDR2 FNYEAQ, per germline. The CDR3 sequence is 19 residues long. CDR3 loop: CASSFPTGGSTPGANVLTF.

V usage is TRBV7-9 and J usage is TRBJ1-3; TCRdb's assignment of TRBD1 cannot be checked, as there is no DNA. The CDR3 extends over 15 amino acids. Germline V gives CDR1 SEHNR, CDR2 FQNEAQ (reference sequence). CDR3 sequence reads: CASSNRGYSGNTIYF.

This chain's CDR3 is CSAGDRTTNEKLFF. The chain uses TRBV20-1 and TRBJ1-4; TCRdb's D call of TRBD1 is untestable without DNA. The CDR3 is made up of 14 amino acids. Germline V lookup: CDR1 DFQATT, CDR2 SNEGSKA (reference sequence).

The CDR3 spells CSEKTGHTEAFF. The V and J genes are TRBV29-1 and TRBJ1-1; TCRdb's assignment of TRBD1 cannot be checked, as there is no DNA. The germline V gene encodes CDR1 SQVTM and CDR2 ANQGSEA. This CDR3 is 12 amino acids long.

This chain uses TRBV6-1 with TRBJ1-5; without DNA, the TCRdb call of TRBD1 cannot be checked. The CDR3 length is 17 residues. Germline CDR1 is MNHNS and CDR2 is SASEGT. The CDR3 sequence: CASTPGLTGNPGQPQHF.

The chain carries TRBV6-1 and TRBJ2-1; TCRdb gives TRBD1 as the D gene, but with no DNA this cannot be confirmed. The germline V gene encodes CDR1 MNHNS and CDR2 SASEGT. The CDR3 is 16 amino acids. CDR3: CASSPLDKGAYNEQFF.

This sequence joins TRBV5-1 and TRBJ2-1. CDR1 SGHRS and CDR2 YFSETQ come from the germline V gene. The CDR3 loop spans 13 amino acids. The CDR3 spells CASYSGTYNEQFF.

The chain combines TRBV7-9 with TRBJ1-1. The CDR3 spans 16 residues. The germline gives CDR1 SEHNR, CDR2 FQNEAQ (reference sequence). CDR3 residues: CASSSLGIRVNTEAFF.

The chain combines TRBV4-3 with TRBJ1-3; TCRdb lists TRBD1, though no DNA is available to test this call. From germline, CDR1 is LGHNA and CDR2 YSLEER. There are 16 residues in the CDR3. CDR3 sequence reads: CASSQDRHRAGNTIYF.

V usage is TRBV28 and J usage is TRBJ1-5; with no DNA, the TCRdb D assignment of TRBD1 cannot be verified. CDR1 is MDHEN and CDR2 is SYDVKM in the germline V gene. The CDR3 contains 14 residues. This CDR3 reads CATNAVSGDQPQHF.

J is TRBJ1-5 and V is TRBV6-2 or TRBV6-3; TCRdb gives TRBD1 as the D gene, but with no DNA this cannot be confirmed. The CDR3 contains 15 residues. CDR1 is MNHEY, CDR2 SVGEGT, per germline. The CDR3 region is CASSYEDRVNQPQHF.

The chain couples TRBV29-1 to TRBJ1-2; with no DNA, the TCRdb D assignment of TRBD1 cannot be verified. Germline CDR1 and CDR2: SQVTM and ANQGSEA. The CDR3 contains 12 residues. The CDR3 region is CSVEGDHYGYTF.

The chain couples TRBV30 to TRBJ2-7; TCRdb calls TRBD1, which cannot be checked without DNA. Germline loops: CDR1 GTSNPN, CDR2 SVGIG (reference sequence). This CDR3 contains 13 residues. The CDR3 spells CAWNNGAAYEQYF.

CDR3 amino acids: CASSLTGFYNSPLHF. The V call is TRBV5-6, the J call TRBJ1-6; TCRdb picks TRBD1, but there is no DNA to check that call. From germline, CDR1 is SGHDT and CDR2 YYEEEE. The CDR3 has 15 amino acids.

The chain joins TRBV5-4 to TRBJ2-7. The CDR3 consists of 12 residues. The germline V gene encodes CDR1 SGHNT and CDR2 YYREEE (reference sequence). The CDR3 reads CASSESSYEQYF.

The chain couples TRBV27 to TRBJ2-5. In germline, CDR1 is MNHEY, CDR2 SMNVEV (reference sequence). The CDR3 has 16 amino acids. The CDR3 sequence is CASSPLFGDWQETQYF.

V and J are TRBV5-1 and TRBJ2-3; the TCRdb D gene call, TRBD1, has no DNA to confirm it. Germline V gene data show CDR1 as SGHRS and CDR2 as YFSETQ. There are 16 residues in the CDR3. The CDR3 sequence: CASSLKLGGGTDTQYF.

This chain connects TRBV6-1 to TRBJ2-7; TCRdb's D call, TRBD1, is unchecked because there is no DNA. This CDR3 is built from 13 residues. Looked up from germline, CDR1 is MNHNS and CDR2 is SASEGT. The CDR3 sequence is CATLDLPGGEQYF.

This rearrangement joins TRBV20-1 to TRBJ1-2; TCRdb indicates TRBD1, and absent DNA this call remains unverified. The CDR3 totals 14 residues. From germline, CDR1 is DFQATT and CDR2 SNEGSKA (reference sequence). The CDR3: CSATRTGEVNGYTF.

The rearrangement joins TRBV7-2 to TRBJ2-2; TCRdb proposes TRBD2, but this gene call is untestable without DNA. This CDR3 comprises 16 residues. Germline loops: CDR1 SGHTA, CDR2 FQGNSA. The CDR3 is CASSLAGARYTGELFF.

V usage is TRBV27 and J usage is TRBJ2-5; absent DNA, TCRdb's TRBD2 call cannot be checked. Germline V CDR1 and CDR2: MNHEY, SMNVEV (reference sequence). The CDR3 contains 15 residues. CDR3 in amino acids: CASSLRGGGAETQYF.

CDR3 sequence: CASSQTVPGPSNQPQHF. V and J are TRBV18 and TRBJ1-5. CDR1 and CDR2 (germline): KGHSH, LQKENI. The CDR3 contains 17 residues.

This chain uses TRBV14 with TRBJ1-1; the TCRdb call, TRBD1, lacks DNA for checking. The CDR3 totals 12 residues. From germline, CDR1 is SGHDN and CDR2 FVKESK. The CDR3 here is CASSLGRSEAFF.